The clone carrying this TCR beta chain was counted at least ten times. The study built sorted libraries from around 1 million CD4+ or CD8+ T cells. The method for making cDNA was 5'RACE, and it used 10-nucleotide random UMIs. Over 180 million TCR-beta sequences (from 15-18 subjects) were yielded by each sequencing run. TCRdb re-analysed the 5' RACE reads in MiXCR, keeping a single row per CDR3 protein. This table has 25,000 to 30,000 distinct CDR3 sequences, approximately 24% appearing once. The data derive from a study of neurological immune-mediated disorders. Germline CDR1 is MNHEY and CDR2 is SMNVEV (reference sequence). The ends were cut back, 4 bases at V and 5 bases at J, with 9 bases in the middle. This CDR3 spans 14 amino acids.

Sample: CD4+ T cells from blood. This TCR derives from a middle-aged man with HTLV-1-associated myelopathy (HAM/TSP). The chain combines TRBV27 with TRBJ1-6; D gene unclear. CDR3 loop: CASSSGFDNSPLHF. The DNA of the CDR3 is TGTGCCAGCAGTTCCGGATTTGATAATTCACCCCTCCACTTT.